Listed below are T cell receptor beta chains from one sample, sequenced in a study of identical twins. TCRdb processed the 5' RACE reads anew with MiXCR; each CDR3 protein has one entry. This repertoire shows about 390,000 distinct CDR3 sequences, around 9% found once; its top ten account for about 9.1%. Sequencing input: naive T cells sorted from blood. The receptor source for this set is a woman in her fifties or sixties in good health. Each CDR3 is given with its conserved first and last residue. The order of the fields is CDR3 length, clone size, V gene, J gene, D gene, CDR3 protein, CDR3 DNA. A D gene is named only where the DNA matches it firmly. Expanded clones are given a class, and other clones once, few, many or no size at all.

cdr3_length: 12
clone_size: .
v_call: TRBV20-1
j_call: TRBJ1-1
d_call: .
cdr3_aa: CSLRRRNTEAFF
cdr3_nt: TGCAGTCTTAGGCGGAGGAACACTGAAGCTTTCTTT

cdr3_length: 13
clone_size: .
v_call: TRBV7-8
j_call: TRBJ2-7
d_call: .
cdr3_aa: CASSFDRPYEQYF
cdr3_nt: TGTGCCAGCAGCTTCGATAGACCCTACGAGCAGTACTTC

cdr3_length: 14
clone_size: few
v_call: TRBV4-1
j_call: TRBJ2-1
d_call: TRBD2
cdr3_aa: CASSQTSAYNEQFF
cdr3_nt: TGCGCCAGCAGCCAGACTAGCGCCTACAATGAGCAGTTCTTC

cdr3_length: 16
clone_size: few
v_call: TRBV5-1
j_call: TRBJ2-1
d_call: TRBD2
cdr3_aa: CASRERLAGGEDEQFF
cdr3_nt: TGCGCCAGCAGGGAACGACTAGCGGGAGGAGAGGATGAGCAGTTCTTC

cdr3_length: 13
clone_size: many
v_call: TRBV6-1
j_call: TRBJ1-1
d_call: .
cdr3_aa: CASSELGNPRAFF
cdr3_nt: TGTGCCAGCAGTGAACTAGGGAATCCAAGGGCTTTCTTT

cdr3_length: 12
clone_size: few
v_call: TRBV29-1
j_call: TRBJ2-3
d_call: .
cdr3_aa: CSAGVARDTQYF
cdr3_nt: TGCAGCGCGGGTGTCGCGCGAGATACGCAGTATTTT

cdr3_length: 16
clone_size: .
v_call: TRBV7-8
j_call: TRBJ2-1
d_call: TRBD1
cdr3_aa: CASSLGRTGVRNEQFF
cdr3_nt: TGTGCCAGCAGCTTAGGAAGGACAGGGGTGAGGAATGAGCAGTTCTTC

cdr3_length: 13
clone_size: few
v_call: TRBV14
j_call: TRBJ1-2
d_call: .
cdr3_aa: CASSQNRVAGYTF
cdr3_nt: TGTGCCAGCAGCCAAAACAGGGTGGCTGGCTACACCTTC

cdr3_length: 15
clone_size: .
v_call: TRBV4-1
j_call: TRBJ2-1
d_call: .
cdr3_aa: CASSQTGPGVNEQFF
cdr3_nt: TGCGCCAGCAGCCAGACGGGACCCGGCGTCAATGAGCAGTTCTTC

cdr3_length: 17
clone_size: .
v_call: TRBV5-1
j_call: TRBJ2-2
d_call: .
cdr3_aa: CASSLYDRRTNTGELFF
cdr3_nt: TGCGCCAGCAGCTTGTATGATAGGAGAACGAACACCGGGGAGCTGTTTTTT

cdr3_length: 17
clone_size: once
v_call: TRBV9
j_call: TRBJ2-5
d_call: TRBD2
cdr3_aa: CASSVGIGAGGGETQYF
cdr3_nt: TGTGCCAGCAGCGTAGGCATCGGGGCGGGAGGGGGAGAGACCCAGTACTTC

cdr3_length: 12
clone_size: .
v_call: TRBV29-1
j_call: TRBJ2-7
d_call: .
cdr3_aa: CSVGQGLAGQYF
cdr3_nt: TGCAGCGTCGGACAGGGTTTAGCGGGGCAGTACTTC

cdr3_length: 16
clone_size: .
v_call: TRBV11-2
j_call: TRBJ2-3
d_call: TRBD1
cdr3_aa: CASSLEAGGRTDTQYF
cdr3_nt: TGTGCCAGCAGCTTAGAGGCAGGGGGACGCACAGATACGCAGTATTTT

cdr3_length: 14
clone_size: .
v_call: TRBV12-3/TRBV12-4
j_call: TRBJ2-4
d_call: .
cdr3_aa: CASTSGQHKNIQYF
cdr3_nt: TGTGCCAGCACCTCGGGGCAGCACAAAAACATTCAGTACTTC

cdr3_length: 17
clone_size: medium-sized
v_call: TRBV3-1
j_call: TRBJ2-3
d_call: .
cdr3_aa: CASSQDRAGVLTDTQYF
cdr3_nt: TGTGCCAGCAGCCAAGATCGGGCAGGGGTGCTCACAGATACGCAGTATTTT

cdr3_length: 13
clone_size: .
v_call: TRBV5-1
j_call: TRBJ2-1
d_call: .
cdr3_aa: CASSSPTSLGQFF
cdr3_nt: TGCGCCAGCAGCTCCCCCACGTCATTGGGGCAGTTCTTC

cdr3_length: 12
clone_size: many
v_call: TRBV24-1
j_call: TRBJ2-2
d_call: .
cdr3_aa: CATSDTHGELFF
cdr3_nt: TGTGCCACCAGTGACACCCACGGGGAGCTGTTTTTT

cdr3_length: 14
clone_size: few
v_call: TRBV6-2/TRBV6-3
j_call: TRBJ1-1
d_call: .
cdr3_aa: CASSYSGGAAEAFF
cdr3_nt: TGTGCCAGCAGTTACTCGGGGGGAGCCGCTGAAGCTTTCTTT

cdr3_length: 12
clone_size: many
v_call: TRBV3-1
j_call: TRBJ2-3
d_call: .
cdr3_aa: CASSQDHDTQYF
cdr3_nt: TGTGCCAGCAGCCAAGATCACGATACGCAGTATTTT

cdr3_length: 14
clone_size: few
v_call: TRBV7-9
j_call: TRBJ2-4
d_call: .
cdr3_aa: CASSWIGDGDIQYF
cdr3_nt: TGTGCCAGCAGTTGGATCGGGGACGGGGACATTCAGTACTTC

cdr3_length: 11
clone_size: .
v_call: TRBV29-1
j_call: TRBJ2-2
d_call: .
cdr3_aa: CSAPRGGELFF
cdr3_nt: TGCAGCGCTCCGAGGGGGGGGGAGCTGTTTTTT

cdr3_length: 15
clone_size: many
v_call: TRBV24-1
j_call: TRBJ2-2
d_call: TRBD1
cdr3_aa: CATSERGRPTGELFF
cdr3_nt: TGTGCCACCAGTGAAAGGGGGCGTCCAACCGGGGAGCTGTTTTTT

cdr3_length: 14
clone_size: few
v_call: TRBV12-3/TRBV12-4
j_call: TRBJ2-2
d_call: TRBD1
cdr3_aa: CASSLLTGAGELFF
cdr3_nt: TGTGCCAGCAGTTTACTGACAGGGGCCGGGGAGCTGTTTTTT

cdr3_length: 14
clone_size: .
v_call: TRBV5-1
j_call: TRBJ2-1
d_call: TRBD2
cdr3_aa: CASRALAADNEQFF
cdr3_nt: TGCGCCAGCAGGGCCCTAGCGGCCGACAATGAGCAGTTCTTC